This T cell receptor beta chain stems from a study of cytomegalovirus exposure and HLA in healthy donors. Study overall: Previous work identified roughly 120 million unique TCR beta sequences from some 170 million T cells.

V shed 4 bases, J shed 1 base, and the junction held 12 bases outside the gene matches. The CDR3 extends over 17 amino acids. Per germline, CDR1 LNHDA and CDR2 SQIVND (reference sequence). Study-wide points: Cytomegalovirus association was assigned to about 150 TCR beta chains. The analysis excluded some indistinguishable V segments, including TRBV6-2 and TRBV6-3.

In the case of this clone: What it binds is not known.

The PCR employed 60 Vbeta primers together with 13 Jbeta primers. The table came from immunoSEQ multiplex PCR; TCRdb's copy has only in-frame clones and leaves some out. The data hold approximately 150,000 clones, with more than 70% observed a single time. This clonotype originated in a male donor in good health and CMV-seronegative. This chain connects TRBV19 to TRBJ2-5, with 7 bases aligning to TRBD1. The sample consisted of PBMCs. The CDR3 DNA is TGTGCCAGTAGTACGACAGGGAAGAGACCCGGCCAAGAGACCCAGTACTTC. This sequence encodes CASSTTGKRPGQETQYF.